This T cell receptor beta chain was observed in a study of shared clonotypes between healthy human individuals. Background on the study: Donors had three CD4 naive, three CD4 memory, two CD8 naive and one CD8 memory plate apiece. The study, taken as a whole, reports: Sequencing of the sorted subsets was shown by rarefaction to be incomplete despite large depth. Owing to a small donor count, the genetic and exposure-history diversity represented was limited.

Germline V gene sequence: CDR1 MNHEY, CDR2 SMNVEV (reference sequence). The CDR3 runs to 16 residues. V was clipped by 2 bases and J by 0 bases; unmatched bases: 4. TCRdb's copy holds only in-frame clones and misses some; the assay was immunoSEQ multiplex PCR. Of over a million clones listed, 96% are singletons. This clone was observed a single time. The antigen is unknown. This chain links TRBV27 with TRBJ2-3, with TRBD2 identical over 8 bases. The sequenced material came from naive CD4+ T cells sorted from blood. Subset here: CD45RA+ positively selected. This receptor was taken from a young man in good health. In nucleotides, the CDR3 is TGTGCCAGCAGTTTAAGACTAGCGCCTAGCACAGATACGCAGTATTTT. Its protein is CASSLRLAPSTDTQYF.